This T cell receptor (beta chain) was obtained from a study of vaccination effects on CD4 cells after COVID-19. At the level of the study: Specimens were obtained from a couple of convalescent patients 16 days and one week prior to vaccination.

The sample holds a few counts of this clone. Its antigen is not known. Using immunoSEQ multiplex PCR, the repertoire was profiled, and TCRdb retains in-frame clones only, with some absent. This sample yields fewer than 90,000 clones, of which more than 65% are seen a single time; around 4.6% belongs to the top ten. Antigen-specific CD4+ T cells were first expanded with viral peptide pools by the ViraFEST assay and only then sequenced. Cultured cells yielded isolated CD4+ T cells after less than 11 days. Infection with SARS-CoV-2 occurred in the person between March and December 2020, and PCR confirmed it. The culture used as the negative control contained an HIV-1 Nef peptide pool. CDR1 SEHNR and CDR2 FQNEAQ come from the germline V gene (reference sequence). This CDR3 is 15 amino acids long. J gave up 7 bases and V 5 bases, and 7 bases lay outside the gene matches.

Sequencing was performed on CD4+ T cells from PBMCs cultured with HIV peptides, taken before COVID-19 vaccination. The subset denotes: HIV-1 Nef peptide pool negative control/reference culture. The chain is built from TRBV7-9 and TRBJ1-4; 10 positions match TRBD1. This clonotype originated in a human donor who had a prior SARS-CoV-2 infection. This CDR3 reads CASSRRGTGVEKLFF. The CDR3, as DNA: TGTGCCAGCAGCCGTCGCGGGACAGGGGTTGAAAAACTGTTTTTT.